The 11 T cell receptor beta chains given below trace back to one sample, sequenced in a study of blood T cell repertoires in COVID-19. Here immunoSEQ multiplex PCR was the method, and the copy in TCRdb shows in-frame clones only, minus some. The table shows 120,000 to 150,000 clones, with about 85% occurring only once. Sequencing was carried out using peripheral blood. These receptors were taken from a human donor in a cohort sampled during active COVID-19.

J is TRBJ2-7 and V is TRBV30; D may be TRBD1 (6 bases). Germline V CDR1 and CDR2: GTSNPN, SVGIG (reference sequence). V was trimmed by 2 bases and J by 9 bases, leaving 29 bases between them. CDR3 size: 17 residues. The CDR3 DNA reads as TGTGCCTGGAGTCCCGGTTTGCTGGGGACACCAATATTTGGGCAGTACTTC. It yields the protein CAWSPGLLGTPIFGQYF.

The V call is TRBV28, the J call TRBJ2-5, with 11 bases matching TRBD1. CDR1 MDHEN and CDR2 SYDVKM come from the germline V gene. This CDR3 is built from 16 residues. The trim removed 6 bases at V and 3 bases at J, leaving 9 bases unmatched. The CDR3 protein is CASSLGQGAEEETQYF. Here the CDR3 DNA reads TGTGCCAGCAGCCTCGGACAGGGGGCGGAGGAAGAGACCCAGTACTTC.

The CDR3 here is CASSRVSGSGNEQFF. CDR3 sequence (DNA): TGTGCCAGCTCACGGGTTAGCGGGAGTGGGAATGAGCAGTTCTTC. The rearrangement joins TRBV18 to TRBJ2-1, with 9 bases matching TRBD2. V shed 4 bases, J shed 7 bases, and the junction held 8 bases outside the gene matches. The CDR3 extends over 15 amino acids. Per the germline V gene, CDR1 is KGHSH and CDR2 is LQKENI.

The genes are TRBV6-5 and TRBJ1-6, with D possibly being TRBD1 (6 bases). Germline V gene data show CDR1 as MNHEY and CDR2 as SVGAGI. V gave up 8 bases and J gave up 7 bases, with 12 bases separating them. The CDR3 consists of 13 residues. This CDR3 is CASDRDNNSPLHF. In nucleotides, the CDR3 is TGTGCCAGCGACCGGGACAACAATTCACCCCTCCACTTT.

The chain recombines TRBV15 with TRBJ2-3; 9 nucleotides line up with TRBD2. CDR1 is LNHNV and CDR2 is YYDKDF in the germline V gene (reference sequence). V lost 0 bases to trimming and J lost 3 bases; unmatched junction nucleotides: 4. The CDR3 has 16 amino acids. This chain's CDR3 is CATSRDLSGSTDTQYF. The CDR3 DNA follows: TGTGCCACCAGCAGAGATCTTAGCGGGAGTACAGATACGCAGTATTTT.

The chain uses TRBV5-1 and TRBJ1-1; TRBD1 matches 7 bases. CDR1 and CDR2 from the germline V gene are SGHRS and YFSETQ. There are 15 residues in the CDR3. The V gene end was trimmed by 0 bases and the J gene end by 2 bases; junction bases not matched to a gene: 4. The CDR3 DNA reads TGCGCCAGCAGCTTGGCCAAGGGGGCAAACACTGAAGCTTTCTTT. Translating it yields CASSLAKGANTEAFF.

This clone was seen only a few times. The rearrangement links TRBV6-6 to TRBJ2-5; D possibly corresponds to TRBD2 (6 bases). CDR1 MNHNY and CDR2 SVGAGI come from the germline V gene (reference sequence). V lost 8 bases to trimming and J lost 7 bases, with 17 bases between them. This CDR3 comprises 13 residues. CDR3 loop: CASGVGGPGTQYF. The CDR3 DNA reads TGTGCCAGCGGGGTCGGGGGTCCGGGGACCCAGTACTTC.

V gene TRBV11-2 combines with J gene TRBJ2-3; 8 positions agree with TRBD2. Germline V gene lookup returns CDR1 SGHAT and CDR2 FQNNGV. The CDR3 has 15 amino acids. J gave up 2 bases and V 3 bases, and 4 bases lay outside the gene matches. This CDR3 reads CASSFSGTDTDTQYF. CDR3 DNA sequence: TGTGCCAGCAGCTTTAGCGGGACCGACACAGATACGCAGTATTTT.

The sample holds one count of this clone. The genes are TRBV29-1 and TRBJ2-5; 8 bases match TRBD1. V lost 5 bases and J lost 2; bases outside the gene matches: 4. This CDR3 is built from 13 residues. Germline V CDR1 and CDR2: SQVTM, ANQGSEA. This CDR3 reads CSVKRDRQETQYF. For the CDR3, the DNA is TGCAGCGTTAAACGGGACAGGCAAGAGACCCAGTACTTC.

To note about this clone: Other DNA sequences in this specimen translate into the identical CDR3. The chain has TRBV7-2 and TRBJ2-7; possibly TRBD2 for D (5 bases). CDR3 length: 14 residues. V lost 5 bases to trimming and J lost 1 base, with 12 bases between them. The germline V gene encodes CDR1 SGHTA and CDR2 FQGNSA. This chain's CDR3 is CASSLGPGSYEQYF. The CDR3 nucleotides are TGTGCCAGCAGCCTAGGCCCGGGGTCCTACGAGCAGTACTTC.

The V gene is TRBV2, the J gene TRBJ1-5, with D possibly being TRBD1 (5 bases). The CDR3 loop spans 14 amino acids. Deletions cut 6 bases from V and 4 bases from J, with 13 bases between. Germline assignment: CDR1 SNHLY and CDR2 FYNNEI. CDR3 in amino acids: CASRTMGLNQPQHF. CDR3 coding DNA: TGTGCCAGCAGAACTATGGGGCTAAATCAGCCCCAGCATTTT.